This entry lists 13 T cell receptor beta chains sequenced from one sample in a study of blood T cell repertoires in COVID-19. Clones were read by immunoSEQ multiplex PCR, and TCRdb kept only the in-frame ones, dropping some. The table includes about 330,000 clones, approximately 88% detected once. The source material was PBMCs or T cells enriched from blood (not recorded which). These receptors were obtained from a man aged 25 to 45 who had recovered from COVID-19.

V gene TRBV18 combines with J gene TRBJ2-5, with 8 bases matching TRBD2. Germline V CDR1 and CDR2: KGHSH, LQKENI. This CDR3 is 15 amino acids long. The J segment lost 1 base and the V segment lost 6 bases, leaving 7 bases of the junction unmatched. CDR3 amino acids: CASSLTSASQETQYF. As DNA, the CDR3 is TGTGCCAGCTCTCTGACTAGCGCGTCCCAAGAGACCCAGTACTTC.

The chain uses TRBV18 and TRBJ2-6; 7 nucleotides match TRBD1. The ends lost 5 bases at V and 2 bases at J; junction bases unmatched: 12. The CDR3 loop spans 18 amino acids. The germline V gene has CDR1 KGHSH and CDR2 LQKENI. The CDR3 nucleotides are TGTGCCAGCTCATTTCGGCCGGGACAGTCAACTGGGGCCAACGTCCTGACTTTC. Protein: CASSFRPGQSTGANVLTF. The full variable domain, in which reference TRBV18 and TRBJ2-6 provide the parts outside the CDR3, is NAGVMQNPRHLVRRRGQEARLRCSPMKGHSHVYWYRQLPEEGLKFMVYLQKENIIDESGMPKERFSAEFPKEGPSILRIQQVVRGDSAAYFCASSFRPGQSTGANVLTFGAGSRLTVL.

Written as DNA, the CDR3 is TGTGCCAGCAGTGAAGCGCGTGGGGGGTTCCAAGAGACCCAGTACTTC. Its protein product is CASSEARGGFQETQYF. The chain combines TRBV2 with TRBJ2-5, with a possible D match to TRBD2 (6 bases). With 0 bases removed from V and 1 base from J, the gap between germline ends came to 12 bases. The CDR3 loop spans 16 amino acids. The germline V gene has CDR1 SNHLY and CDR2 FYNNEI.

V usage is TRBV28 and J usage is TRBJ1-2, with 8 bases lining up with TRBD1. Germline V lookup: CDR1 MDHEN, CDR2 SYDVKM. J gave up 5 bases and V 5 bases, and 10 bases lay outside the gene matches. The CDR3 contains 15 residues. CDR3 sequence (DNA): TGTGCCAGCAGTCCAGACAGGGGAAGATCGTATGGCTACACCTTC. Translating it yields CASSPDRGRSYGYTF.

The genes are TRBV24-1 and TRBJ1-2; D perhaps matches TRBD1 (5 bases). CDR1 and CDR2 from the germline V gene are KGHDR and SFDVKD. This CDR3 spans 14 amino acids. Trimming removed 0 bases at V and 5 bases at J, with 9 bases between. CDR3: CATSDLGHVYGYTF. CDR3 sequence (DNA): TGTGCCACCAGTGATTTGGGACACGTTTATGGCTACACCTTC.

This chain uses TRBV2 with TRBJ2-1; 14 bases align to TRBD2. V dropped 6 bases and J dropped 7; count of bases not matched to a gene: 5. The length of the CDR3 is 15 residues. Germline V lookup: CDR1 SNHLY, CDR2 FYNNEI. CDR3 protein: CASRETSGGANEQFF. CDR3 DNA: TGTGCCAGCAGGGAGACTAGCGGGGGGGCGAATGAGCAGTTCTTC.

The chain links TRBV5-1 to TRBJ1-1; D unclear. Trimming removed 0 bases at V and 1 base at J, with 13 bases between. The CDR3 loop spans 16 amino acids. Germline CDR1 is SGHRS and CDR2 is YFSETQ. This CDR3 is CASSLVLTGANTEAFF. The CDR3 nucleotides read TGCGCCAGCAGCTTGGTTCTGACGGGTGCGAACACTGAAGCTTTCTTT.

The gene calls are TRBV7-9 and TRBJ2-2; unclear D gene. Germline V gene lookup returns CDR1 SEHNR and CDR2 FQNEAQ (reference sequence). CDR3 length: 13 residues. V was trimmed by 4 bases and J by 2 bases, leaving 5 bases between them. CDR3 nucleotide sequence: TGTGCCAGCAGCTACCTAAACACCGGGGAGCTGTTTTTT. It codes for CASSYLNTGELFF.

The DNA for the CDR3 is TGTGCCAGCAGCCCTAGCGGGGGGGAAATCACAGATACGCAGTATTTT. It translates to CASSPSGGEITDTQYF. This chain links TRBV27 with TRBJ2-3; TRBD2 agrees at 12 bases. The junction had 6 bases not matched to a gene; V was cut back by 6 bases and J by 2 bases. The V gene's germline CDR1 is MNHEY and CDR2 SMNVEV (reference sequence). CDR3 length equals 16 residues.

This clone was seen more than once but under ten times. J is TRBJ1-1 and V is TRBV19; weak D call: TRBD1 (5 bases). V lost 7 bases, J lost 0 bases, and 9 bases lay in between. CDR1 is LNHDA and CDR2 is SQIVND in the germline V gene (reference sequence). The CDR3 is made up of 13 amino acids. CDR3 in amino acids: CASIDRVNTEAFF. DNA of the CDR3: TGTGCCAGTATAGACAGAGTGAACACTGAAGCTTTCTTT.

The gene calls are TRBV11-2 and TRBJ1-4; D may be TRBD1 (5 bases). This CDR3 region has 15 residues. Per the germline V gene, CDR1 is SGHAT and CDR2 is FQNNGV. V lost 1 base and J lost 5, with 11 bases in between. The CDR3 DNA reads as TGTGCCAGCAGCTTAGCGGGGGGGTTGAATGAAAAACTGTTTTTT. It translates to CASSLAGGLNEKLFF.

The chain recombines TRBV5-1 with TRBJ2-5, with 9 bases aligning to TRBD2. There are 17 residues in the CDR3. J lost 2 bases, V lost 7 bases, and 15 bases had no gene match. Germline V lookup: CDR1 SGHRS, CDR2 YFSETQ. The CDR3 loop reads CASRGTSSLYSQETQYF. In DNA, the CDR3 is TGCGCCAGCCGCGGGACTAGCTCCCTATACTCACAAGAGACCCAGTACTTC.

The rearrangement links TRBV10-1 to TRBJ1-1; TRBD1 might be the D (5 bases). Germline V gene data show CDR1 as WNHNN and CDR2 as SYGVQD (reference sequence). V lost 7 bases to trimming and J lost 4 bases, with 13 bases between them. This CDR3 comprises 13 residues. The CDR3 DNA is TGCGCCAGCACCGGGACGGGGGGCACTGAAGCTTTCTTT. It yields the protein CASTGTGGTEAFF.